A selection of T cell receptor beta chains follows, all from one sample in a study of vaccination and CD4 T cells after COVID-19. One entry per CDR3 protein results from TCRdb running MiXCR on the PCR reads. Among roughly 10,000 distinct CDR3 sequences listed, around 60% were seen once. No cognate antigen is known for these TCRs. Sequencing input: CD4+ T cells from blood, cultured in vitro. All receptors derive from a human donor in good health. CDR3s include the opening cysteine and the closing phenylalanine or tryptophan. D genes are given only for firm matches. Size is omitted from some rows. Given values are once, few, many or a class for expanded clones.

v_gene,d_gene,j_gene,abundance,CDR3aa,CDR3nt
TRBV11-3,NA,TRBJ1-1,NA,CASSSPRAPEAFF,TGTGCCAGCAGCTCGCCAAGAGCCCCTGAAGCTTTCTTT
TRBV6-2/TRBV6-3,TRBD1,TRBJ1-6,NA,CASRHEDRTRNSPLHF,TGTGCCAGCAGGCACGAGGACAGGACGAGAAATTCACCCCTCCACTTT
TRBV6-1,TRBD1,TRBJ1-5,medium-sized,CATKNSQGSNQPQHF,TGTGCCACCAAAAACTCACAGGGGAGCAATCAGCCCCAGCATTTT
TRBV7-2,TRBD2,TRBJ2-3,few,CASSPRTSGGTDTQYF,TGTGCCAGCAGCCCTCGGACTAGCGGGGGTACAGATACGCAGTATTTT
TRBV4-2,TRBD1,TRBJ2-3,NA,CASSQAGTGGDTQYF,TGTGCCAGCAGCCAAGCCGGGACAGGGGGAGATACGCAGTATTTT
TRBV5-1,NA,TRBJ1-1,NA,CASSLAWGPAQAFF,TGCGCCAGCAGCTTGGCCTGGGGGCCGGCACAAGCTTTCTTT
TRBV5-4,TRBD1,TRBJ1-2,few,CASSYGQGASNYGYTF,TGTGCCAGCAGCTATGGACAGGGGGCTAGTAACTATGGCTACACCTTC
TRBV19,NA,TRBJ1-2,few,CASSIGGGTAFNGYTF,TGTGCCAGTAGTATAGGAGGTGGGACGGCATTCAATGGCTACACCTTC
TRBV7-2,NA,TRBJ2-5,NA,CASSSNNDWGTQYF,TGTGCCAGCAGCTCGAACAACGATTGGGGGACCCAGTACTTC
TRBV7-9,TRBD1,TRBJ2-5,NA,CASSLATGPQETQYF,TGTGCCAGCAGCCTTGCGACAGGGCCTCAAGAGACCCAGTACTTC
TRBV20-1,NA,TRBJ2-5,NA,CSARAGTGRRRETQYF,TGCAGTGCTAGAGCCGGGACTGGACGAAGAAGAGAGACCCAGTACTTC
TRBV29-1,NA,TRBJ1-2,once,CSVEQTTGYGYTF,TGCAGCGTTGAACAAACGACGGGCTATGGCTACACCTTC
TRBV6-1,TRBD2,TRBJ2-1,NA,CASRLSGGPYNEQFF,TGTGCCAGCAGGCTCAGCGGGGGGCCCTACAATGAGCAGTTCTTC
TRBV7-2,NA,TRBJ1-6,NA,CASSLLEDNNSPLHF,TGTGCCAGCAGCTTACTCGAGGACAATAATTCACCCCTCCACTTT
TRBV20-1,NA,TRBJ1-5,NA,CSATRLENNQPQHF,TGCAGTGCTACCAGACTGGAAAACAATCAGCCCCAGCATTTT
TRBV7-6,TRBD2,TRBJ2-5,NA,CASSPRGERQETQYF,TGTGCCAGCAGCCCCCGGGGGGAGAGACAAGAGACCCAGTACTTC
TRBV24-1,TRBD1,TRBJ1-2,NA,CATSDRVRDSPSKDYGYTF,TGTGCCACCAGTGATAGAGTCCGGGACAGTCCCTCAAAGGACTATGGCTACACCTTC
TRBV7-2,NA,TRBJ2-5,few,CASSPQGSARETQYF,TGTGCCAGCAGCCCACAGGGTTCGGCACGAGAGACCCAGTACTTC
TRBV5-5,NA,TRBJ1-1,NA,CASNPRVNTEAFF,TGTGCCAGCAACCCCCGGGTGAACACTGAAGCTTTCTTT
TRBV6-1,NA,TRBJ2-7,NA,CASSGDGLYEQYF,TGTGCCAGCAGTGGGGACGGGCTTTACGAGCAGTACTTC
TRBV6-1,NA,TRBJ2-3,NA,CASSRIQGGQFDRTDTQYF,TGTGCCAGCAGCAGGATCCAGGGGGGTCAATTCGACCGCACAGATACGCAGTATTTT
TRBV20-1,NA,TRBJ2-3,NA,CSANRLVTDTQYF,TGCAGTGCTAACAGACTAGTCACAGATACGCAGTATTTT
TRBV24-1,TRBD2,TRBJ2-3,NA,CATSEASGITDTQYF,TGTGCCACCAGTGAAGCAAGCGGGATAACAGATACGCAGTATTTT
TRBV5-4,NA,TRBJ1-1,NA,CASSPVRGTVHTEAFF,TGTGCCAGCAGCCCGGTCCGCGGGACGGTCCACACTGAAGCTTTCTTT
TRBV15,NA,TRBJ2-2,NA,CATSTRTVSNTGELFF,TGTGCCACCAGCACGAGGACGGTTTCGAACACCGGGGAGCTGTTTTTT
TRBV19,NA,TRBJ1-5,few,CATRGGLGNQPQHF,TGTGCCACCCGGGGGGGGTTGGGCAATCAGCCCCAGCATTTT
TRBV7-2,NA,TRBJ1-4,NA,CASSFQAGNEKLFF,TGTGCCAGCAGCTTTCAGGCTGGGAATGAAAAACTGTTTTTT
TRBV2,TRBD2,TRBJ2-3,large,CASRRDLREGTDTQYF,TGTGCCAGCAGGAGGGACCTGCGGGAGGGCACAGATACGCAGTATTTT
TRBV20-1,TRBD1,TRBJ2-5,few,CSARTGFETQYF,TGCAGTGCCAGGACAGGGTTCGAGACCCAGTACTTC
TRBV6-1,TRBD1,TRBJ2-7,NA,CASRVNRGAYEQYF,TGTGCCAGCAGGGTCAACAGGGGGGCGTACGAGCAGTACTTC
TRBV2,NA,TRBJ1-6,NA,CASIGTARDPLHF,TGTGCCAGCATAGGGACGGCCAGGGATCCCCTCCACTTT
TRBV6-1,NA,TRBJ2-7,NA,CASTKDTSSSYEQYF,TGTGCCAGCACCAAAGACACTTCGAGCTCCTACGAGCAGTACTTC
TRBV7-9,TRBD1,TRBJ1-2,NA,CASSLGGQGAVYGYTF,TGTGCCAGCAGCTTAGGGGGGCAGGGGGCTGTCTATGGCTACACCTTC
TRBV18,NA,TRBJ1-2,NA,CASSPGATEKGYTF,TGTGCCAGCTCACCAGGGGCCACGGAGAAGGGCTACACCTTC
TRBV6-1,NA,TRBJ2-2,once,CAGGGDPGELFF,TGTGCCGGGGGGGGCGATCCCGGGGAGCTGTTTTTT
TRBV6-2/TRBV6-3,NA,TRBJ1-1,few,CASSSMDRNTEAFF,TGTGCCAGCAGTTCCATGGACAGGAACACTGAAGCTTTCTTT
TRBV28,TRBD1,TRBJ1-1,NA,CASRLTGVGEAFF,TGTGCCAGCAGACTCACAGGGGTGGGTGAAGCTTTCTTT
TRBV5-1,NA,TRBJ1-1,NA,CASSLEGIEAFF,TGCGCCAGCAGCTTGGAGGGTATTGAAGCTTTCTTT
TRBV20-1,NA,TRBJ1-1,NA,CSAREGGGEAFF,TGCAGTGCTAGAGAGGGGGGAGGTGAAGCTTTCTTT
TRBV20-1,TRBD2,TRBJ2-3,NA,CSARTSWRTDTQYF,TGCAGTGCTCGGACTAGCTGGCGCACAGATACGCAGTATTTT
TRBV19,NA,TRBJ1-1,NA,CASSMGTNTEAFF,TGTGCCAGTAGTATGGGGACGAACACTGAAGCTTTCTTT
TRBV7-6,NA,TRBJ2-7,NA,CASSLAEGAGEQYF,TGTGCCAGCAGCTTAGCGGAGGGGGCGGGCGAGCAGTACTTC
TRBV20-1,TRBD1,TRBJ2-7,NA,CSARDSTGASYEQYF,TGCAGTGCTAGAGATAGTACAGGGGCCTCCTACGAGCAGTACTTC
TRBV27,NA,TRBJ1-2,NA,CASSGWGYGYTF,TGTGCCAGCAGTGGCTGGGGCTATGGCTACACCTTC
TRBV14,NA,TRBJ2-7,NA,CASSQVVRDEQYF,TGTGCCAGTAGCCAAGTAGTTAGGGACGAGCAGTACTTC
TRBV7-2,TRBD1,TRBJ1-1,NA,CASSPRQGVMVF,TGTGCCAGCAGCCCGAGACAGGGGGTGATGGTCTTT
TRBV10-1,NA,TRBJ2-3,NA,CASSRGSSTDTQYF,TGCGCCAGCAGTCGGGGGTCCAGCACAGATACGCAGTATTTT
TRBV6-5,NA,TRBJ1-6,NA,CASSYARSSYNSPLHF,TGTGCCAGCAGTTACGCCAGGAGCTCCTATAATTCACCCCTCCACTTT
TRBV20-1,TRBD1,TRBJ2-7,once,CSALSGDRGRNEQYF,TGCAGTGCTCTATCGGGCGACAGGGGGCGAAACGAGCAGTACTTC
TRBV9,NA,TRBJ1-6,few,CASSVPGNNSPLHF,TGTGCCAGCAGCGTACCCGGTAATAATTCACCCCTCCACTTT
TRBV20-1,NA,TRBJ1-6,few,CSARDRGASYNSPLHF,TGCAGTGCTAGAGATCGGGGCGCGTCCTATAATTCACCCCTCCACTTT
TRBV19,NA,TRBJ1-2,NA,CASSPVLGDLFHNYGYTF,TGTGCCAGTAGTCCCGTTTTGGGAGACCTATTTCATAACTATGGCTACACCTTC
TRBV19,TRBD1,TRBJ1-2,NA,CASSGQGLNYGYTF,TGTGCCAGTAGTGGACAGGGGCTGAACTATGGCTACACCTTC
TRBV25-1,NA,TRBJ1-3,NA,CASSEERSGNTIYF,TGTGCCAGCAGTGAGGAGCGCTCTGGAAACACCATATATTTT
TRBV10-1,TRBD1,TRBJ1-2,once,CASSVDRGTMITF,TGCGCCAGCAGTGTGGACAGGGGGACTATGATCACCTTC
TRBV6-2/TRBV6-3,NA,TRBJ1-2,few,CASSPGGISHGYTF,TGTGCCAGCAGCCCCGGTGGGATAAGCCATGGCTACACCTTC
TRBV27,NA,TRBJ1-2,NA,CASSVIRPGGPDGYTF,TGTGCCAGCAGTGTCATCCGCCCGGGGGGCCCGGATGGCTACACCTTC
TRBV6-5,NA,TRBJ1-1,NA,CASSYSKAIGTEAFF,TGTGCCAGCAGTTACTCGAAGGCGATCGGCACTGAAGCTTTCTTT
TRBV7-2,NA,TRBJ1-2,few,CASSFLGPSYGYTF,TGTGCCAGCAGCTTTCTAGGGCCCTCCTATGGCTACACCTTC
TRBV6-1,NA,TRBJ2-3,NA,CASRPLTSTDTQYF,TGTGCCAGCAGACCGCTGACTAGCACAGATACGCAGTATTTT